Shown below are 10 T cell receptor beta chains from a single sample sequenced in a study of blood T cell repertoires in COVID-19. Here immunoSEQ multiplex PCR was the method, and the copy in TCRdb shows in-frame clones only, minus some. The repertoire holds 91,000 or so clones, with about four fifths as singletons. The sample consisted of peripheral blood. The receptors stem from a man aged 45-65 years with active or convalescent COVID-19.

In this sample, this clone turned up once. The gene calls are TRBV28 and TRBJ1-2, with 7 nucleotides matching TRBD1. The CDR3 runs to 13 residues. Germline lookup yields CDR1 MDHEN and CDR2 SYDVKM. The J segment lost 8 bases and the V segment lost 5 bases, leaving 8 bases of the junction unmatched. Here the CDR3 reads CASSHDRAWGYTF. The CDR3 DNA follows: TGTGCCAGCAGTCATGACAGGGCATGGGGCTACACCTTC.

The gene calls are TRBV19 and TRBJ1-5, with 7 bases that match TRBD1. Germline-derived CDR1 and CDR2 are LNHDA and SQIVND (reference sequence). V gave up 0 bases and J gave up 1 base; unmatched junction bases: 9. This CDR3 comprises 18 residues. CDR3 nucleotides: TGTGCCAGTAGTATAGATCTGTTGGGGGGACAGAGCAATCAGCCCCAGCATTTT. It translates to CASSIDLLGGQSNQPQHF.

The rearrangement joins TRBV7-2 to TRBJ2-7, with D perhaps TRBD1 (6 bases). Germline CDR1 and CDR2: SGHTA and FQGNSA. V was pared by 2 bases and J by 5 bases, with 13 bases between. CDR3 size: 14 residues. This CDR3 is CASSLTRGDNEQYF. CDR3 nucleotides: TGTGCCAGCAGCTTAACCAGGGGTGACAACGAGCAGTACTTC.

This chain connects TRBV5-6 to TRBJ2-3; 8 nucleotides match TRBD2. CDR3 length: 14 amino acids. With V trimmed by 2 bases and J by 6 bases, 5 bases remained unmatched. The germline gives CDR1 SGHDT, CDR2 YYEEEE. This CDR3 is CASSFELAGDTQYF. DNA for the CDR3: TGTGCCAGCAGCTTTGAGTTAGCGGGGGATACGCAGTATTTT.

The V call is TRBV5-4, the J call TRBJ1-2, with 10 bases that match TRBD1. Trimming took 5 bases from V and 3 from J; bases not matched to a gene: 7. CDR3 length equals 15 residues. CDR1 and CDR2 from the germline V gene are SGHNT and YYREEE (reference sequence). CDR3 sequence reads: CASRSRDRGDYGYTF. CDR3 sequence (DNA): TGTGCCAGCAGGTCCCGGGACAGGGGTGACTATGGCTACACCTTC.

The CDR3 DNA reads TGCGCCAGCGGGGCGGAGACCCAGTACTTC. Translated: CASGAETQYF. The J gene is TRBJ2-5, the V gene TRBV5-1; TRBD1 might be the D (5 bases). Trimming removed 7 bases at V and 5 bases at J, with 6 bases between. Germline CDR1 SGHRS, CDR2 YFSETQ. The CDR3 totals 10 residues. Full variable domain (outside the CDR3, taken from reference TRBV5-1 and TRBJ2-5): KAGVTQTPRYLIKTRGQQVTLSCSPISGHRSVSWYQQTPGQGLQFLFEYFSETQRNKGNFPGRFSGRQFSNSRSEMNVSTLELGDSALYLCASGAETQYFGPGTRLLVL.

The chain has TRBV10-3 and TRBJ2-5, with 13 bases fitting TRBD2. Trimming took 3 bases from V and 2 from J; bases not matched to a gene: 0. CDR1 and CDR2 from the germline V gene are ENHRY and SYGVKD. The CDR3 sequence is 15 residues long. The CDR3 loop reads CAISELAGGQETQYF. CDR3 DNA: TGTGCCATCAGTGAACTAGCGGGGGGGCAAGAGACCCAGTACTTC.

The rearrangement joins TRBV30 to TRBJ1-6; 9 bases map to TRBD1. Germline loops: CDR1 GTSNPN, CDR2 SVGIG (reference sequence). CDR3 length: 14 residues. V lost 3 bases and J lost 7; bases outside the gene matches: 4. The DNA of the CDR3 is TGTGCCTGGAGCCTCGGGACAGGGAATTCACCCCTCCACTTT. It yields the protein CAWSLGTGNSPLHF.

The chain employs TRBV7-2 and TRBJ1-5; weak D call: TRBD1 (5 bases). V was pared by 0 bases and J by 7 bases, with 7 bases between. The CDR3 consists of 13 residues. Germline-derived CDR1 and CDR2 are SGHTA and FQGNSA. The CDR3 sequence: CASSLAGGQPQHF. Here the CDR3 DNA reads TGTGCCAGCAGCTTAGCGGGGGGGCAGCCCCAGCATTTT.

This rearrangement joins TRBV6-5 to TRBJ1-2; D is possibly TRBD1 (5 bases). The CDR3 totals 14 residues. CDR1 MNHEY and CDR2 SVGAGI come from the germline V gene. The V end lost 5 bases, the J end lost 6 bases, and 16 bases lay between the germline ends. The chain's CDR3 is CASSTLGLDDGYTF. The CDR3 DNA sequence: TGTGCCAGCAGTACCCTGGGACTTGACGATGGCTACACCTTC.